The 24 T cell receptor beta chains given below trace back to one sample, sequenced in a study of T-cell reconstitution after alpha-beta-depleted transplantation in children. Unique molecular identifiers were incorporated when the TCRbeta library was constructed. Via MiXCR, TCRdb re-called the PCR reads, giving one row per CDR3 protein. This table holds about 470,000 distinct CDR3 sequences, over 40% found once. The material was PBMCs, obtained before TCRalphabeta/CD19-depleted stem cell transplant. The source of these receptors is a girl aged 2-15 years with aplastic anemia, due to receive a stem cell transplant.

V and J are TRBV28 and TRBJ2-1; D is uncertain. The CDR3 is 12 amino acids. V shed 6 bases and J shed 10 bases, with 13 bases lying between them. Per germline, CDR1 MDHEN and CDR2 SYDVKM. The CDR3 spells CASSKRAREQFF. CDR3 DNA sequence: TGTGCCAGCAGCAAACGGGCAAGGGAGCAGTTCTTC.

The sample holds a few counts of this clonotype. The rearrangement links TRBV7-9 to TRBJ2-1; 9 bases are a match to TRBD2. The ends lost 5 bases at V and 13 bases at J; junction bases unmatched: 6. This CDR3 is built from 12 residues. The germline V gene has CDR1 SEHNR and CDR2 FQNEAQ (reference sequence). CDR3 coding DNA: TGTGCCAGCAGCGACGGACTAGCGAGACAGTTCTTC. Translating gives CASSDGLARQFF.

CDR3 in amino acids: CASSELTGALTYEQYF. For the CDR3, the DNA is TGTGCCAGCAGTGAGCTGACAGGGGCGCTAACCTACGAGCAGTACTTC. The chain employs TRBV2 and TRBJ2-7; 8 nucleotides line up with TRBD1. The CDR3 extends over 16 amino acids. Trimming cost V 3 bases and J 2 bases; bases outside gene matches: 9. From germline, CDR1 is SNHLY and CDR2 FYNNEI.

A note on this clonotype: One end of the junction does not line up with germline, which may come from a read error. The J gene is TRBJ2-5, the V gene TRBV20-1; 8 bases are shared with TRBD2. The CDR3 spans 17 residues. Germline CDR1 and CDR2: DFQATT and SNEGSKA (reference sequence). The CDR3 DNA follows: TGCTGTGCTAGAGATCTTAAAGAGGGTAGCGGGAAAGGGACCCAGTACTTC. Translation: CCARDLKEGSGKGTQYF.

Comment on this clonotype: This CDR3 fails to terminate in the conserved phenylalanine or tryptophan, so it likely reflects a read error. The chain links TRBV28 to TRBJ2-7; D might be TRBD2 (5 bases). The CDR3 totals 16 residues. Germline V gene sequence: CDR1 MDHEN, CDR2 SYDVKM. V lost 4 bases and J 0 bases, leaving 16 bases between the germline ends. The CDR3 coding sequence is TGTGCCAGCAGTTCCCCGTGGACGGGGAGCTCCTACGAGCAGTACATC. Protein: CASSSPWTGSSYEQYI.

The gene calls are TRBV6-2 or TRBV6-3 and TRBJ2-1, with a possible D match to TRBD1 (6 bases). The CDR3 consists of 15 residues. The V end was cut by 2 bases, the J end by 10 bases, with 18 bases between. CDR1 is MNHEY and CDR2 is SVGEGT in the germline V gene. Written as DNA, the CDR3 is TGTGCCAGCAGTTACCTAGGACAGACCCTTGGAGAGCAGTTCTTC. This encodes CASSYLGQTLGEQFF.

This clonotype appeared a few times. The rearrangement uses TRBV10-3 and TRBJ2-3, with D perhaps given as TRBD1 or TRBD2 (5 bases each). Germline lookup yields CDR1 ENHRY and CDR2 SYGVKD. Trimming took 4 bases from V and 1 from J, leaving 15 bases between them. The CDR3 runs to 16 residues. The CDR3 DNA is TGTGCCATCAGTGGGGCAGGGCCGCGGGGCACAGATACGCAGTATTTT. Its protein is CAISGAGPRGTDTQYF.

This sequence joins TRBV30 and TRBJ2-2, with TRBD2 identical over 13 bases. Germline CDR1 reads GTSNPN; CDR2 reads SVGIG (reference sequence). This CDR3 has 16 residues. V trimming: 2 bases; J trimming: 6 bases; junction bases outside the gene matches: 6. This CDR3 reads CAWSLRLAGGPGELFF. CDR3 in DNA: TGTGCCTGGAGTCTCCGACTAGCGGGGGGCCCCGGGGAGCTGTTTTTT.

The chain is built from TRBV12-3 or TRBV12-4 and TRBJ2-1, with D possibly TRBD2 on 6 matching bases. Trimming took off 8 bases at V and 0 bases at J, with 26 bases between the two ends. CDR3 length: 19 amino acids. The CDR3 coding sequence is TGTGCCAGCGCACTCTACTCCGGGACTCACTTGAGCTCCTACAATGAGCAGTTCTTC. Its protein is CASALYSGTHLSSYNEQFF.

This chain connects TRBV6-5 to TRBJ2-1, with D uncertain. Trimming took 4 bases from V and 1 from J, leaving 11 bases between them. Germline values: CDR1 MNHEY, CDR2 SVGAGI. The CDR3 is 15 residues long. The CDR3 loop reads CASSWTDGSYNEQFF. The CDR3 DNA sequence: TGTGCCAGCAGTTGGACCGACGGGTCCTACAATGAGCAGTTCTTC.

The chain couples TRBV29-1 to TRBJ1-2; TRBD1 matches at 11 bases. The V segment lost 5 bases and the J segment 8 bases; nucleotides outside the gene matches: 13. The CDR3 sequence is 15 residues long. The germline gives CDR1 SQVTM, CDR2 ANQGSEA. The CDR3 coding sequence is TGCAGCGTTCCCCCGTCAGGACAGGGGGCGACGGGCTACACCTTC. Translated: CSVPPSGQGATGYTF.

Many counts were recorded for this clonotype. The rearrangement links TRBV7-3 to TRBJ1-1; no reliable D call. This CDR3 comprises 13 residues. CDR1 is SGHTA, CDR2 FQGTGA, per germline. V was clipped by 3 bases and J by 4 bases, with 9 bases between them. The CDR3 is CASSLGPTTEAFF. Here the CDR3 DNA reads TGTGCCAGCAGCTTGGGTCCGACCACTGAAGCTTTCTTT.

This clonotype was found a few times. The gene calls are TRBV20-1 and TRBJ2-5, with 15 bases lining up with TRBD2. The CDR3 contains 17 residues. The V segment lost 4 bases and the J segment 5 bases; nucleotides outside the gene matches: 11. Per the germline V gene, CDR1 is DFQATT and CDR2 is SNEGSKA (reference sequence). CDR3 nucleotide sequence: TGCAGTGCTAACCTCGGACTAGCGGGGGGGCCTTGGGAGACCCAGTACTTC. Amino acids: CSANLGLAGGPWETQYF.

There are a few counts of this clonotype. This rearrangement joins TRBV29-1 to TRBJ2-3, with D maybe TRBD2 (6 bases). The CDR3 is made up of 15 amino acids. V was shortened by 3 bases and J by 0 bases, with 13 bases between the two germline ends. The germline gives CDR1 SQVTM, CDR2 ANQGSEA. DNA for the CDR3: TGCAGCGTTGATGTGGCGGGGTTCAGCACAGATACGCAGTATTTT. Protein product: CSVDVAGFSTDTQYF.

The chain combines TRBV6-1 with TRBJ2-3; possible D gene TRBD2, 5 bases. V lost 6 bases to trimming and J lost 2 bases, with 21 bases between them. Germline V gives CDR1 MNHNS, CDR2 SASEGT. The CDR3 is made up of 17 amino acids. Written as DNA, the CDR3 is TGTGCCAGCAGCCCAACGAGAGGTGACTACCCCACAGATACGCAGTATTTT. Its protein is CASSPTRGDYPTDTQYF.

This clonotype was seen ten or more times. This chain joins TRBV27 and TRBJ1-1, with 7 bases lining up with TRBD1. The J segment lost 4 bases and the V segment lost 3 bases, leaving 5 bases of the junction unmatched. Per germline, CDR1 MNHEY and CDR2 SMNVEV (reference sequence). The CDR3 sequence is 14 residues long. DNA of the CDR3: TGTGCCAGCAGTTTGGACAGGCGGAGCACTGAAGCTTTCTTT. This gives the protein CASSLDRRSTEAFF.

This clonotype was seen at least ten times. The V call is TRBV29-1, the J call TRBJ1-1; TRBD1 matches 7 bases. Trimming removed 4 bases from V and 2 bases from J; junction bases left unmatched: 4. This CDR3 is 13 amino acids long. Germline V gene data show CDR1 as SQVTM and CDR2 as ANQGSEA. The CDR3 protein is CSVVGDRNTEAFF. The CDR3 DNA sequence: TGCAGCGTTGTAGGGGACAGAAACACTGAAGCTTTCTTT.

This chain connects TRBV7-2 to TRBJ2-2; 9 nucleotides align to TRBD1. In germline, CDR1 is SGHTA, CDR2 FQGNSA. This CDR3 comprises 15 residues. Trimming took 5 bases from V and 6 from J; bases not matched to a gene: 7. CDR3 bases: TGTGCCAGCAGCCCAGGGACAGGGTGGGCCGGGGAGCTGTTTTTT. This gives the protein CASSPGTGWAGELFF.

The rearrangement links TRBV5-5 to TRBJ2-1; D remains ambiguous. Trimming stripped 3 bases from V and 8 bases from J, with 12 bases between. The CDR3 is 13 amino acids. Germline lookup yields CDR1 SGHKS and CDR2 YYEKEE (reference sequence). The CDR3 DNA is TGTGCCAGCAGCTCGGCTCTAATACATGAGCAGTTCTTC. Protein product: CASSSALIHEQFF.

The chain is built from TRBV7-8 and TRBJ2-7; 10 bases line up with TRBD1. V dropped 5 bases and J dropped 0; count of bases not matched to a gene: 7. Germline lookup yields CDR1 SGHVS and CDR2 FQNEAQ. CDR3 length: 16 residues. The CDR3 DNA is TGTGCCAGCAGCGCCCCCCGGGACAGGGGCTCCTACGAGCAGTACTTC. Amino acids: CASSAPRDRGSYEQYF.

V usage is TRBV6-2 or TRBV6-3 and J usage is TRBJ2-1; D tentatively fits TRBD1 or TRBD2 (6 bases each). CDR3 size: 15 residues. Trimming removed 5 bases from V and 4 bases from J, with 15 bases in between. Germline V gives CDR1 MNHEY, CDR2 SVGEGT. The CDR3 sequence is CASSTRRGTYNEQFF. Written as DNA, the CDR3 is TGTGCCAGCAGTACGAGGAGGGGGACATACAATGAGCAGTTCTTC.

The J gene is TRBJ1-1, the V gene TRBV9; 9 bases agree with TRBD1. This CDR3 has 14 amino acids. The germline V gene has CDR1 SGDLS and CDR2 YYNGEE. V shed 3 bases, J shed 6 bases, and the junction held 6 bases outside the gene matches. CDR3 region: CASSAVRTGAEAFF. As DNA, the CDR3 is TGTGCCAGCAGCGCTGTAAGGACAGGGGCTGAAGCTTTCTTT.

The chain employs TRBV28 and TRBJ2-1; maybe TRBD2 (6 bases). V was clipped by 6 bases and J by 8 bases, with 14 bases between them. The CDR3 totals 13 residues. From germline, CDR1 is MDHEN and CDR2 SYDVKM. CDR3: CASRGGRRDEQFF. The CDR3 region has the DNA TGTGCCAGCAGAGGAGGGAGGAGGGATGAGCAGTTCTTC.

Only a few counts were recorded for this clonotype. The gene calls are TRBV20-1 and TRBJ1-2; 9 nucleotides line up with TRBD1. CDR3 length: 15 residues. Trimming removed 4 bases from V and 0 bases from J; junction bases left unmatched: 6. Germline lookup yields CDR1 DFQATT and CDR2 SNEGSKA (reference sequence). In DNA, the CDR3 is TGCAGTGCTACACAAACAGGGGGCACTAACTATGGCTACACCTTC. Translating it yields CSATQTGGTNYGYTF.